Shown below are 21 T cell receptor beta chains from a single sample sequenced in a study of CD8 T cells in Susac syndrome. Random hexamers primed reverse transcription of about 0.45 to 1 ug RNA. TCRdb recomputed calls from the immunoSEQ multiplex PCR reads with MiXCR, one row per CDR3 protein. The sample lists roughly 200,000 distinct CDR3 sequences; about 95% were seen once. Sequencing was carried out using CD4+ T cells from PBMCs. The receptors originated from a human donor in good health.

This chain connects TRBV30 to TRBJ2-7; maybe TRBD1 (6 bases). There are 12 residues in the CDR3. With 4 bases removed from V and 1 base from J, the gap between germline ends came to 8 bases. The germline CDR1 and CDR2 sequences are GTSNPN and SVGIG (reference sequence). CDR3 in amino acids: CAWKQGSYEQYF. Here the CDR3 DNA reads TGTGCCTGGAAGCAGGGGTCCTACGAGCAGTACTTC.

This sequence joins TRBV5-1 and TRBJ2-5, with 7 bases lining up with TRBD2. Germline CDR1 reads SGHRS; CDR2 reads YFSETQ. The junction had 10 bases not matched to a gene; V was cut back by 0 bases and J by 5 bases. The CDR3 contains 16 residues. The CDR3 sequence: CASSLGSSGNPETQYF. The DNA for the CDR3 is TGCGCCAGCAGCTTGGGAAGCAGCGGGAACCCTGAGACCCAGTACTTC.

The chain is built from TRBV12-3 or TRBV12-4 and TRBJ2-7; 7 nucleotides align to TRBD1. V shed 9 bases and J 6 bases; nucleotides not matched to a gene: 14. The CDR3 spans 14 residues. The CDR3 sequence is CASSRLQGSGEQYF. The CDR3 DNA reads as TGTGCCAGTAGCCGACTACAGGGGTCGGGCGAGCAGTACTTC.

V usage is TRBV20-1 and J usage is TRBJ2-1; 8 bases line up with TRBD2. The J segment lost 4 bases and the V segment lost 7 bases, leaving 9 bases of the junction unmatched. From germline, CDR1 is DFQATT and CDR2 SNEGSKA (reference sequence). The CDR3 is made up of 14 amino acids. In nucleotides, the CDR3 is TGCAGTGTATGGGGGAAGCGGGAGTACAATGAGCAGTTCTTC. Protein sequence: CSVWGKREYNEQFF.

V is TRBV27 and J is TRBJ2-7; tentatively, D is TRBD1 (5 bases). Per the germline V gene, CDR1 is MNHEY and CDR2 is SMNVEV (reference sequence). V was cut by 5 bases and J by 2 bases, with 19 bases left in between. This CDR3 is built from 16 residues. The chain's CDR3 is CASSPSAGLAPYEQYF. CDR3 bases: TGTGCCAGCAGTCCCTCCGCAGGGCTGGCCCCCTACGAGCAGTACTTC.

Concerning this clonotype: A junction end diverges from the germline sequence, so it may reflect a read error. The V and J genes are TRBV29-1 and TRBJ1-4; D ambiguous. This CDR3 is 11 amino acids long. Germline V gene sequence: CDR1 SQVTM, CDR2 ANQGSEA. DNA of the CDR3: TGCAGCGTCGAAGCGGGTGAAAAACTGTTTTTT. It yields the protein CSVEAGEKLFF.

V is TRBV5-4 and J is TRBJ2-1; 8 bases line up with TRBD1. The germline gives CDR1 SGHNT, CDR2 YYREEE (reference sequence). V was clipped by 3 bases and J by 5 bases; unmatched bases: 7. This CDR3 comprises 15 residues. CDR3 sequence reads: CASSSTGAGNNEQFF. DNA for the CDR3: TGTGCCAGCAGCTCGACAGGGGCCGGGAACAATGAGCAGTTCTTC.

In DNA form, the CDR3 reads TGTGCCAGCAGCTTAGACCCGGCGAGTGAGACCCAGTACTTC. Translated, it gives CASSLDPASETQYF. The chain recombines TRBV7-9 with TRBJ2-5, with D hard to call. Germline V gene lookup returns CDR1 SEHNR and CDR2 FQNEAQ (reference sequence). V was clipped by 1 base and J by 5 bases, with 11 bases between them. The CDR3 has 14 residues.

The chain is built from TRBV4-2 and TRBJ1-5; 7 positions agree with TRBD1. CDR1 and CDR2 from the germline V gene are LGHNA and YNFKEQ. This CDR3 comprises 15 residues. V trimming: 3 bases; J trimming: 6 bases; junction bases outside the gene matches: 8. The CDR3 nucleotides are TGTGCCAGCAGCCACCTATCCGGGACAGTTCAGCCCCAGCATTTT. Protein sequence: CASSHLSGTVQPQHF.

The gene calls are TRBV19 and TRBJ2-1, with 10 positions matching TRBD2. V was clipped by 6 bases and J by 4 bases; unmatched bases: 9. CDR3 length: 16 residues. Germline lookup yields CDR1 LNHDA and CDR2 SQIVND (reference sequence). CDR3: CASRNPGTSVYNEQFF. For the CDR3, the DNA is TGTGCCAGTAGAAATCCAGGGACTAGCGTATACAATGAGCAGTTCTTC.

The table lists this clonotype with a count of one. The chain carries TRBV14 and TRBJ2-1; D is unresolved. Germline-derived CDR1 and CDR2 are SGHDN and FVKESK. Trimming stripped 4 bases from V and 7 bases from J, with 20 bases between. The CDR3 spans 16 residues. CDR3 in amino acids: CASSRSKRDQRNEQFF. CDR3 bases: TGTGCCAGCAGCCGATCAAAGCGAGATCAACGGAATGAGCAGTTCTTC.

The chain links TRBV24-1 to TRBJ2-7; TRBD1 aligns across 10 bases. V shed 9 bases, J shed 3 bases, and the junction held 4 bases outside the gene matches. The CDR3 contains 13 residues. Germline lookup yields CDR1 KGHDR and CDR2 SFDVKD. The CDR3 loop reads CATAGTGDYEQYF. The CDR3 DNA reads TGTGCCACCGCGGGGACAGGGGACTACGAGCAGTACTTC.

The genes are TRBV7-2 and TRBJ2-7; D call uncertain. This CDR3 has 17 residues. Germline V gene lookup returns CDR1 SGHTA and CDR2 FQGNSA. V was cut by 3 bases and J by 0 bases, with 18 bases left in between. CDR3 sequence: CASSFRSYGSSSYEQYF. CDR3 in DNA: TGTGCCAGCAGCTTCCGGTCGTATGGTTCTAGCTCCTACGAGCAGTACTTC.

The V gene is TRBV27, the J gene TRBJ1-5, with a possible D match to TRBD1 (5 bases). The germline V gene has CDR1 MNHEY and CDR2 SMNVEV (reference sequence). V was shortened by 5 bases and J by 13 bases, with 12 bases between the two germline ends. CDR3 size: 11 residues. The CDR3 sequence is CASSLGHSQHF. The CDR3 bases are TGTGCCAGCAGTCTCGGACATTCACAGCATTTT.

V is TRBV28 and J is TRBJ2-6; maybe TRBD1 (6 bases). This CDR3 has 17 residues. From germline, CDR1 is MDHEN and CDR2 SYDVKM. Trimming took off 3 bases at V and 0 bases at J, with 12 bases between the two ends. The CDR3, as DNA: TGTGCCAGCAGTTTGAGGTACAGGGCCTCTGGGGCCAACGTCCTGACTTTC. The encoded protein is CASSLRYRASGANVLTF.

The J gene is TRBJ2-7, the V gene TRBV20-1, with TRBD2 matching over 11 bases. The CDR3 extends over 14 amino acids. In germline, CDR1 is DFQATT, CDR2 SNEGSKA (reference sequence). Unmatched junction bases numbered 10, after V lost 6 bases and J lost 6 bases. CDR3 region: CSATPLAGEVEQYF. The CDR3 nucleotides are TGCAGTGCAACTCCACTAGCGGGAGAAGTCGAGCAGTACTTC.

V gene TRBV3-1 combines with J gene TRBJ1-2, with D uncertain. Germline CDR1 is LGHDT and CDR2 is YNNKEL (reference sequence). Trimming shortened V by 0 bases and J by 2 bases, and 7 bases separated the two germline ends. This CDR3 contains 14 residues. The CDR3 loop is CASSQEPRNYGYTF. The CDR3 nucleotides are TGTGCCAGCAGCCAAGAGCCGCGGAACTATGGCTACACCTTC.

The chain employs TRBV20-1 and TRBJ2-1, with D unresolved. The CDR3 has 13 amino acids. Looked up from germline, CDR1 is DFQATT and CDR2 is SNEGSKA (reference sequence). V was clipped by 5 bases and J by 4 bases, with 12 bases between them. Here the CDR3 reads CSAGGAAYNEQFF. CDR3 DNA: TGCAGTGCTGGCGGCGCGGCGTACAATGAGCAGTTCTTC.

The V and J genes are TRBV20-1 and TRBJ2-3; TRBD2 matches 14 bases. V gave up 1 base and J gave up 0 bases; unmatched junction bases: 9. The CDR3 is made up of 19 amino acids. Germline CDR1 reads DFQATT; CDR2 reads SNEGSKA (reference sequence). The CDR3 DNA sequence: TGCAGTGCTAGAGCGGGAGGACTAGCGGGAGGAGCTAGCACAGATACGCAGTATTTT. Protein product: CSARAGGLAGGASTDTQYF.

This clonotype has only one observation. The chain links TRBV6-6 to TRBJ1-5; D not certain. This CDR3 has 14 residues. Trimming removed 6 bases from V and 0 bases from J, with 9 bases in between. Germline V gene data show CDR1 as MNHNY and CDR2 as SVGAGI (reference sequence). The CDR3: CASRIHDSNQPQHF. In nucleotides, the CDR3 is TGTGCCAGCAGGATACACGATAGCAATCAGCCCCAGCATTTT.

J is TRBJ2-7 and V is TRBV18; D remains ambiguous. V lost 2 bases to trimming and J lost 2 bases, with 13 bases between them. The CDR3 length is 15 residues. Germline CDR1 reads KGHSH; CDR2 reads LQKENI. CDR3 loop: CASSPWNGEAYEQYF. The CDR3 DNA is TGTGCCAGCTCACCATGGAATGGGGAAGCCTACGAGCAGTACTTC. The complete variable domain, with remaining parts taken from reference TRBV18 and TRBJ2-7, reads NAGVMQNPRHLVRRRGQEARLRCSPMKGHSHVYWYRQLPEEGLKFMVYLQKENIIDESGMPKERFSAEFPKEGPSILRIQQVVRGDSAAYFCASSPWNGEAYEQYFGPGTRLTVT.